This passage covers 13 T cell receptor beta chains from one sample sequenced in a study of CD8+ T cells in alopecia areata. Treatment reported: oral pan-JAK inhibitor, 5-10 mg twice daily. It was cDNA, reverse transcribed from extracted RNA, that served as the sequencing template. TCRdb's copy holds only in-frame clones and misses some; the assay was immunoSEQ multiplex PCR. The data contain roughly 190,000 clones, under 80% of them seen just once; the ten biggest clones take up approximately 1.3%. The sequencing here drew on CD4+ T cells sorted from blood, taken at roughly week 49, from a patient treated with tofacitinib. These TCRs come from a human donor with alopecia areata.

There are a few counts of this clone. This sequence joins TRBV29-1 and TRBJ2-7; no reliable D call. V lost 4 bases, J lost 0 bases, and 10 bases lay in between. This CDR3 has 13 amino acids. The germline V gene has CDR1 SQVTM and CDR2 ANQGSEA. The CDR3 sequence: CSVVGTSSYEQYF. CDR3 coding DNA: TGCAGCGTTGTGGGTACGTCCTCCTACGAGCAGTACTTC.

There are a few counts of this clone. The chain joins TRBV27 to TRBJ2-7; TRBD1 might be the D (6 bases). With 3 bases removed from V and 7 bases from J, the gap between germline ends came to 13 bases. This CDR3 spans 13 amino acids. Germline V CDR1 and CDR2: MNHEY, SMNVEV (reference sequence). The CDR3: CASSFTHQGEQYF. In DNA form, the CDR3 reads TGTGCCAGCAGTTTTACGCATCAGGGGGAGCAGTACTTC.

The chain has TRBV29-1 and TRBJ2-3; D possibly uses TRBD1 or TRBD2 (6 bases each). This CDR3 contains 18 residues. In germline, CDR1 is SQVTM, CDR2 ANQGSEA. V lost 4 bases and J lost 0, with 23 bases in between. The DNA of the CDR3 is TGCAGCGTTGTTGAGAAGTTGGGGGGCAGGGCGAGCACAGATACGCAGTATTTT. Translated: CSVVEKLGGRASTDTQYF.

J is TRBJ2-5 and V is TRBV7-7; D may correspond to TRBD1 or TRBD2 (6 bases each). Trimming cost V 0 bases and J 4 bases, with 12 bases left between them. This CDR3 has 15 amino acids. Looked up from germline, CDR1 is SSHAT and CDR2 is FNYEAQ (reference sequence). For the CDR3, the DNA is TGTGCCAGCAGCTTAGCGCCCAGGGGAGGAGAGACCCAGTACTTC. Its protein is CASSLAPRGGETQYF.

CDR3 nucleotide sequence: TGTGCCAGCAGCTTCTCCACTTCTACTAGCGGGGGATGGGATACGCAGTATTTT. Its translation is CASSFSTSTSGGWDTQYF. The V call is TRBV7-8, the J call TRBJ2-3, with 11 bases identical to TRBD2. J gave up 6 bases and V 3 bases, and 14 bases lay outside the gene matches. This CDR3 is 18 amino acids long. The germline V gene has CDR1 SGHVS and CDR2 FQNEAQ.

The J gene is TRBJ2-2, the V gene TRBV25-1; maybe TRBD2 (6 bases). Per the germline V gene, CDR1 is MGHDK and CDR2 is SYGVNS. The CDR3 is 14 residues long. The germline V and J ends were trimmed by 8 bases and 4 bases, with 14 bases remaining between them. The CDR3 reads CASSGTGLTGELFF. The CDR3 DNA reads TGTGCCAGCTCGGGGACTGGACTCACCGGGGAGCTGTTTTTT.

On this clone itself: The junction does not match germline at one end; this may be a read error. The CDR3 loop reads CAWSNLRGTTSSF. CDR3 bases: TGTGCCTGGAGTAACTTAAGGGGGACCACCAGCAGCTTC. The chain is built from TRBV30 and TRBJ1-2, with TRBD1 as a possible D gene (6 bases). This CDR3 comprises 13 residues. Germline CDR1 GTSNPN, CDR2 SVGIG (reference sequence).

V gene TRBV29-1 combines with J gene TRBJ1-2, with a possible D match to TRBD1 (6 bases). The CDR3 is 14 residues long. V lost 7 bases and J 3 bases, leaving 18 bases between the germline ends. From germline, CDR1 is SQVTM and CDR2 ANQGSEA. DNA of the CDR3: TGCAGCGCCCTGGGAGGCAGGGGACACTATGGCTACACCTTC. It is translated as CSALGGRGHYGYTF.

Worth noting for this clone: The junction departs from the called germline gene at one end, perhaps through a read error. The chain carries TRBV30 and TRBJ2-7; D is unresolved. CDR1 and CDR2 (germline): GTSNPN, SVGIG (reference sequence). CDR3 length: 12 residues. Written as DNA, the CDR3 is TGTGCCTGGGCCAAGGTGTCCTCCGAGCAGTACTTC. Its protein product is CAWAKVSSEQYF.

This clone was counted only a few times. J is TRBJ1-1 and V is TRBV29-1; a possible D gene is TRBD1 (6 bases). Germline V gene sequence: CDR1 SQVTM, CDR2 ANQGSEA. V gave up 7 bases and J gave up 2 bases, with 14 bases separating them. This CDR3 comprises 13 residues. As DNA, the CDR3 is TGCAGCGGGTACAGGGCGAGAAACACTGAAGCTTTCTTT. Protein: CSGYRARNTEAFF.

This rearrangement joins TRBV2 to TRBJ2-3; 11 nucleotides align to TRBD2. Germline V lookup: CDR1 SNHLY, CDR2 FYNNEI. The J segment lost 3 bases and the V segment lost 5 bases, leaving 4 bases of the junction unmatched. This CDR3 contains 15 residues. The CDR3 sequence: CASSRLAGRTDTQYF. The DNA of the CDR3 is TGTGCCAGCAGTAGACTAGCGGGGCGTACAGATACGCAGTATTTT.

V and J are TRBV28 and TRBJ2-1, with 11 bases fitting TRBD1. Germline V CDR1 and CDR2: MDHEN, SYDVKM. Trimming cost V 5 bases and J 8 bases; bases outside gene matches: 8. The CDR3 has 15 residues. In DNA, the CDR3 is TGTGCCAGCAGTCTCCCTGGGACAGGGGGGCATGAGCAGTTCTTC. Translated: CASSLPGTGGHEQFF.

V usage is TRBV10-3 and J usage is TRBJ1-5; D call uncertain. The V end was cut by 2 bases, the J end by 4 bases, with 9 bases between. From germline, CDR1 is ENHRY and CDR2 SYGVKD. This CDR3 comprises 14 residues. The CDR3 coding sequence is TGTGCCATCAGTGAGGCCCCGAGAAATCAGCCCCAGCATTTT. It is translated as CAISEAPRNQPQHF.